The 31 T cell receptor beta chains given below trace back to one sample, sequenced in a study of CD8 T cells in Susac syndrome. Reverse transcription used about 0.45 to 1 ug RNA and random hexamers. Via MiXCR, TCRdb re-called the immunoSEQ multiplex PCR reads, giving one row per CDR3 protein. The data show approximately 100,000 distinct CDR3 sequences, approximately 90% seen once. Source material: CD8+ T cells from PBMCs. These receptors all stem from a human donor in good health.

This chain joins TRBV5-1 and TRBJ2-5; D uncertain. Germline V gives CDR1 SGHRS, CDR2 YFSETQ. This CDR3 is built from 12 residues. The V end lost 0 bases, the J end lost 1 base, and 1 base lay between the germline ends. CDR3 region: CASSLVQETQYF. In DNA, the CDR3 is TGCGCCAGCAGCTTGGTCCAAGAGACCCAGTACTTC.

The J gene is TRBJ1-5, the V gene TRBV15; the D is unclear. CDR3 size: 16 residues. CDR1 is LNHNV, CDR2 YYDKDF, per germline (reference sequence). Trimming took off 0 bases at V and 7 bases at J, with 16 bases between the two ends. Here the CDR3 reads CATSREDFTVRQPQHF. In DNA, the CDR3 is TGTGCCACCAGCAGAGAGGATTTCACCGTCCGACAGCCCCAGCATTTT.

The chain employs TRBV29-1 and TRBJ1-1, with D possibly TRBD1 on 6 matching bases. This CDR3 comprises 14 residues. The germline V and J ends were trimmed by 7 bases and 6 bases, with 21 bases remaining between them. Germline V CDR1 and CDR2: SQVTM, ANQGSEA. CDR3 protein: CSGSGGAQEAEAFF. The CDR3 coding sequence is TGCAGCGGTTCTGGGGGGGCCCAGGAGGCTGAAGCTTTCTTT.

The chain combines TRBV19 with TRBJ1-2; D is possibly TRBD1 (6 bases). This CDR3 comprises 11 residues. The germline CDR1 and CDR2 sequences are LNHDA and SQIVND (reference sequence). V lost 8 bases and J lost 6, with 10 bases in between. CDR3: CASGQFHGYTF. The DNA for the CDR3 is TGTGCCAGTGGACAGTTTCATGGCTACACCTTC.

J is TRBJ1-1 and V is TRBV18; 7 positions match TRBD1. The germline V gene encodes CDR1 KGHSH and CDR2 LQKENI. J was trimmed by 3 bases and V by 6 bases; bases with no gene match: 4. CDR3 length equals 13 residues. Written as DNA, the CDR3 is TGTGCCAGCTCGCCCAGGGGGGACACTGAAGCTTTCTTT. Encoded protein: CASSPRGDTEAFF.

The chain joins TRBV9 to TRBJ1-4; D is uncertain. The V and J ends lost 0 bases and 8 bases respectively, with 14 bases between them. CDR1 is SGDLS, CDR2 YYNGEE, per germline. CDR3 size: 15 residues. Written as DNA, the CDR3 is TGTGCCAGCAGCGTAGGGAGATCGGGTGCCGAAAAACTGTTTTTT. Protein product: CASSVGRSGAEKLFF.

J is TRBJ2-3 and V is TRBV7-2; no clear D gene. The ends were cut back, 2 bases at V and 4 bases at J, with 13 bases in the middle. The CDR3 consists of 15 residues. Germline CDR1 and CDR2: SGHTA and FQGNSA. CDR3 protein: CASSLRVGSADTQYF. The CDR3 DNA is TGTGCCAGCAGCTTAAGGGTGGGTTCCGCAGATACGCAGTATTTT.

This chain joins TRBV5-4 and TRBJ2-5, with 7 bases identical to TRBD1. The V gene's germline CDR1 is SGHNT and CDR2 YYREEE (reference sequence). This CDR3 spans 16 amino acids. V dropped 0 bases and J dropped 2; count of bases not matched to a gene: 7. The CDR3: CASSLDPGQKQETQYF. For the CDR3, the DNA is TGTGCCAGCAGCTTGGACCCGGGACAGAAGCAAGAGACCCAGTACTTC.

The chain joins TRBV7-2 to TRBJ1-5, with D uncertain. This CDR3 has 12 residues. Germline V CDR1 and CDR2: SGHTA, FQGNSA. V lost 3 bases and J lost 4, with 4 bases in between. The CDR3: CASSFRNQPQHF. In DNA, the CDR3 is TGTGCCAGCAGCTTTCGAAATCAGCCCCAGCATTTT. Full variable domain (outside the CDR3, taken from reference TRBV7-2 and TRBJ1-5): GAGVSQSPSNKVTEKGKDVELRCDPISGHTALYWYRQSLGQGLEFLIYFQGNSAPDKSGLPSDRFSAERTGGSVSTLTIQRTQQEDSAVYLCASSFRNQPQHFGDGTRLSIL.

This rearrangement joins TRBV29-1 to TRBJ1-1; perhaps TRBD1 as D (5 bases). The CDR3 loop spans 12 amino acids. The V and J ends lost 8 bases and 10 bases respectively, with 20 bases between them. In germline, CDR1 is SQVTM, CDR2 ANQGSEA. CDR3 DNA: TGCAGCATACAGGACCCATTAAGGGGAGCTTTCTTT. Translated, it gives CSIQDPLRGAFF.

The V gene is TRBV20-1, the J gene TRBJ2-7, with D possibly matching TRBD2 (5 bases). V lost 5 bases and J lost 3, with 14 bases in between. Germline values: CDR1 DFQATT, CDR2 SNEGSKA (reference sequence). The CDR3 runs to 13 residues. The CDR3 DNA is TGCAGTGCTCCTCCGGGGTTGGACTACGAGCAGTACTTC. Translated, it gives CSAPPGLDYEQYF.

The rearrangement links TRBV5-6 to TRBJ2-7; no reliable D call. Trimming cost V 1 base and J 2 bases, with 7 bases left between them. The CDR3 totals 13 residues. Per the germline V gene, CDR1 is SGHDT and CDR2 is YYEEEE. CDR3 protein: CASSLPSPYEQYF. CDR3 DNA sequence: TGTGCCAGCAGCTTGCCCAGTCCCTACGAGCAGTACTTC.

This chain links TRBV19 with TRBJ1-1; D is unresolved. The CDR3 sequence is 14 residues long. CDR1 and CDR2 (germline): LNHDA, SQIVND (reference sequence). With 10 bases removed from V and 4 bases from J, the gap between germline ends came to 19 bases. In DNA, the CDR3 is TGTGCCACTAATGGCCCCGTTACTTCCACTGAAGCTTTCTTT. Protein: CATNGPVTSTEAFF.

The chain links TRBV20-1 to TRBJ1-5, with 7 bases lining up with TRBD1. Trimming cost V 1 base and J 4 bases; bases outside gene matches: 7. The length of the CDR3 is 15 residues. Germline V gene data show CDR1 as DFQATT and CDR2 as SNEGSKA (reference sequence). CDR3 residues: CSARVPGQTNQPQHF. The CDR3 nucleotides read TGCAGTGCTAGAGTGCCGGGACAGACTAATCAGCCCCAGCATTTT.

The V gene is TRBV28, the J gene TRBJ1-4; maybe TRBD1 (6 bases). In germline, CDR1 is MDHEN, CDR2 SYDVKM. The CDR3 runs 15 residues. Trimming cost V 7 bases and J 4 bases, with 16 bases left between them. This CDR3 reads CASKGGLGYNEKLFF. The CDR3 DNA follows: TGTGCCAGCAAGGGGGGATTAGGCTATAATGAAAAACTGTTTTTT.

The chain couples TRBV7-6 to TRBJ1-1, with D unresolved. The CDR3 covers 15 residues. Trimming left V 5 bases short and J 1 base short, with 14 bases between. Germline-derived CDR1 and CDR2 are SGHVS and FNYEAQ. This chain's CDR3 is CASSLWRSPNTEAFF. The CDR3 DNA sequence: TGTGCCAGCAGCCTGTGGAGGAGCCCGAACACTGAAGCTTTCTTT.

The chain couples TRBV6-5 to TRBJ2-7; D gene uncertain. The ends were cut back, 2 bases at V and 4 bases at J, with 12 bases in the middle. Germline CDR1 MNHEY, CDR2 SVGAGI. This CDR3 has 14 residues. The CDR3 reads CASSYAAGVYEQYF. Here the CDR3 DNA reads TGTGCCAGCAGTTACGCCGCTGGGGTTTACGAGCAGTACTTC.

The chain employs TRBV3-1 and TRBJ1-6, with no clear D. The CDR3 has 13 amino acids. Looked up from germline, CDR1 is LGHDT and CDR2 is YNNKEL (reference sequence). Trimming took 1 base from V and 8 from J, leaving 6 bases between them. Here the CDR3 reads CASSQVEDSPLHF. CDR3 in DNA: TGTGCCAGCAGCCAAGTGGAGGATTCACCCCTCCACTTT.

V gene TRBV14 combines with J gene TRBJ2-5; D tentatively fits TRBD1 or TRBD2 (6 bases each). Germline CDR1 and CDR2: SGHDN and FVKESK. CDR3 length equals 16 residues. Trimming removed 2 bases at V and 6 bases at J, with 19 bases between. Here the CDR3 reads CASSQPRGGPSKTQYF. In DNA, the CDR3 is TGTGCCAGCAGCCAACCCAGAGGGGGGCCTTCAAAGACCCAGTACTTC.

CDR3 loop: CASSLASVWNEQFF. The CDR3 DNA sequence: TGTGCCAGCAGCTTAGCTAGCGTCTGGAATGAGCAGTTCTTC. The rearrangement links TRBV11-2 to TRBJ2-1; a weak D match, TRBD2 (6 bases). Trimming took 1 base from V and 7 from J, leaving 11 bases between them. CDR1 SGHAT and CDR2 FQNNGV come from the germline V gene. The CDR3 is 14 residues long. Full variable domain (missing parts from reference TRBV11-2 and TRBJ2-1): EAGVAQSPRYKIIEKRQSVAFWCNPISGHATLYWYQQILGQGPKLLIQFQNNGVVDDSQLPKDRFSAERLKGVDSTLKIQPAKLEDSAVYLCASSLASVWNEQFFGPGTRLTVL.

This chain uses TRBV7-9 with TRBJ1-2, with D perhaps TRBD1 (6 bases). The germline V and J ends were trimmed by 5 bases and 6 bases, with 16 bases remaining between them. This CDR3 has 14 residues. Looked up from germline, CDR1 is SEHNR and CDR2 is FQNEAQ (reference sequence). Here the CDR3 reads CASSPLMGADGYTF. Written as DNA, the CDR3 is TGTGCCAGCAGCCCCCTTATGGGGGCAGATGGCTACACCTTC.

This chain links TRBV20-1 with TRBJ1-5; 9 bases agree with TRBD1. V lost 5 bases and J lost 0; bases outside the gene matches: 8. Germline CDR1 reads DFQATT; CDR2 reads SNEGSKA (reference sequence). The CDR3 consists of 16 residues. The CDR3 protein is CSALDRGSYSNQPQHF. For the CDR3, the DNA is TGCAGTGCTTTGGACAGGGGATCTTATAGCAATCAGCCCCAGCATTTT.

The chain is built from TRBV2 and TRBJ1-1, with a tentative D call TRBD1 (5 bases). Germline lookup yields CDR1 SNHLY and CDR2 FYNNEI. V shed 3 bases and J shed 10 bases, with 12 bases lying between them. There are 12 residues in the CDR3. The CDR3 here is CASSEGLAGAFF. For the CDR3, the DNA is TGTGCCAGCAGTGAGGGACTCGCGGGAGCTTTCTTT.

CDR3 in amino acids: CSAKVSAGGETQYF. The CDR3 DNA reads as TGCAGTGCCAAAGTGAGCGCAGGAGGGGAGACCCAGTACTTC. The gene calls are TRBV20-1 and TRBJ2-5, with D perhaps matching TRBD2 (6 bases). Trimming removed 6 bases at V and 5 bases at J, with 19 bases between. Germline values: CDR1 DFQATT, CDR2 SNEGSKA (reference sequence). This CDR3 contains 14 residues.

The chain employs TRBV30 and TRBJ2-7, with a weak D call TRBD2 (5 bases). Germline CDR1 reads GTSNPN; CDR2 reads SVGIG (reference sequence). This CDR3 has 13 amino acids. V dropped 5 bases and J dropped 0 bases, with 11 bases sitting between them. CDR3 DNA sequence: TGTGCCTGGGCCAGAGGGAACTCCTACGAGCAGTACTTC. It translates to CAWARGNSYEQYF.

The gene calls are TRBV7-2 and TRBJ1-2; TRBD1 matches 7 bases. The length of the CDR3 is 14 residues. V gave up 5 bases and J gave up 8 bases; unmatched junction bases: 11. CDR1 is SGHTA and CDR2 is FQGNSA in the germline V gene. The CDR3 spells CASSLDGTVKGYTF. In nucleotides, the CDR3 is TGTGCCAGCAGCCTGGATGGGACAGTAAAAGGCTACACCTTC.

The genes are TRBV29-1 and TRBJ2-1; D is perhaps TRBD1 or TRBD2 (7 bases each). This CDR3 comprises 16 residues. The V end was cut by 1 base, the J end by 10 bases, with 23 bases between. Germline values: CDR1 SQVTM, CDR2 ANQGSEA. The CDR3 loop reads CSVEGAGDSFFREQFF. DNA of the CDR3: TGCAGCGTTGAAGGCGCGGGGGACAGTTTTTTTAGGGAGCAGTTCTTC.

This clonotype occurred once. One end of the junction does not line up with germline, which may come from a read error. This sequence joins TRBV30 and TRBJ1-6; TRBD1 agrees at 9 bases. Germline CDR1 is GTSNPN and CDR2 is SVGIG (reference sequence). The CDR3 contains 17 residues. CDR3 nucleotide sequence: TGTGCCTGGAGTGGGTCATCGGGACAGGGAGCAAATTCACCCCTCCATTTT. This encodes CAWSGSSGQGANSPLHF.

This clonotype was recorded once. The gene calls are TRBV20-1 and TRBJ2-2, with 10 bases fitting TRBD1. The V segment lost 5 bases and the J segment 5 bases; nucleotides outside the gene matches: 5. CDR3 length: 14 residues. CDR1 is DFQATT, CDR2 SNEGSKA, per germline (reference sequence). The CDR3: CSAEDRGPTGELFF. In nucleotides, the CDR3 is TGCAGTGCTGAAGACAGGGGGCCGACCGGGGAGCTGTTTTTT.

V and J are TRBV10-2 and TRBJ2-5, with 8 bases matching TRBD2. The CDR3 sequence is 13 residues long. V dropped 4 bases and J dropped 4; count of bases not matched to a gene: 2. Germline values: CDR1 WSHSY, CDR2 SAAADI. CDR3 sequence: CASSGAGGETQYF. The CDR3 DNA reads as TGCGCCAGCAGTGGGGCGGGGGGAGAGACCCAGTACTTC.

The rearrangement joins TRBV7-3 to TRBJ2-6; 8 nucleotides agree with TRBD1. V lost 0 bases and J lost 0; bases outside the gene matches: 7. Germline V gives CDR1 SGHTA, CDR2 FQGTGA. The CDR3 covers 19 residues. In DNA form, the CDR3 reads TGTGCCAGCAGCTTAACCCCCAGACAGGGGCACTCTGGGGCCAACGTCCTGACTTTC. Its protein is CASSLTPRQGHSGANVLTF. The whole variable domain, filled in from reference TRBV7-3 and TRBJ2-6, reads GAGVSQTPSNKVTEKGKYVELRCDPISGHTALYWYRQSLGQGPEFLIYFQGTGAADDSGLPNDRFFAVRPEGSVSTLKIQRTERGDSAVYLCASSLTPRQGHSGANVLTFGAGSRLTVL.